These T cell receptor beta chains were read from a single sample in a study of vaccination effects on CD4 cells after COVID-19. No antigen has been assigned to these receptors. Sequencing was performed with immunoSEQ multiplex PCR; in TCRdb, only in-frame clones are kept and a portion is missing. Of around 62,000 clones in the sample, roughly 74% are singletons; the top ten hold 2% to 2.5%. This specimen consisted of CD4+ T cells from PBMCs cultured without peptide, obtained after COVID-19 vaccination. All receptors derive from a human donor who received a COVID-19 vaccine. Both conserved end residues are part of each CDR3. The D gene is left open where the match is weak.

D gene	V gene	J gene	CDR3 protein	CDR3 DNA
.	TRBV4-3	TRBJ1-5	CASSQEGGSSQPQHF	TGCGCCAGCAGCCAAGAGGGGGGCTCCAGTCAGCCCCAGCATTTT
TRBD2	TRBV2	TRBJ2-5	CASSEPGGGGMETQYF	TGTGCCAGCAGTGAACCCGGCGGGGGAGGGATGGAGACCCAGTACTTC
.	TRBV4-3	TRBJ2-6	CASSPTASSGANVLTF	TGCGCCAGCAGCCCCACGGCCTCTTCTGGGGCCAACGTCCTGACTTTC
.	TRBV12-3/TRBV12-4	TRBJ2-5	CASAGTPQETQYF	TGTGCCAGCGCGGGGACACCCCAAGAGACCCAGTACTTC
.	TRBV4-3	TRBJ2-5	CASSRGVTRGQETQYF	TGCGCCAGCAGCCGGGGCGTTACGCGGGGACAAGAGACCCAGTACTTC
.	TRBV29-1	TRBJ2-2	CSVAYSGSTGELFF	TGCAGCGTTGCGTACTCGGGGTCCACCGGGGAGCTGTTTTTT
.	TRBV7-2	TRBJ1-2	CASSSGWGRDDYGYTF	TGTGCCAGCAGCTCCGGGTGGGGCAGGGATGACTATGGCTACACCTTC
.	TRBV9	TRBJ1-1	CASSVALQLNTEAFF	TGTGCCAGCAGCGTAGCCTTACAGCTAAACACTGAAGCTTTCTTT
.	TRBV24-1	TRBJ2-2	CATTATITGELFF	TGTGCCACCACCGCGACTATCACCGGGGAGCTGTTTTTT
.	TRBV19	TRBJ1-1	CASSSQGGYTEAFF	TGTGCCAGCTCCTCACAGGGTGGATACACTGAAGCTTTCTTT
TRBD1	TRBV2	TRBJ1-2	CARRQGGYGYTF	TGTGCCAGAAGACAGGGTGGTTATGGCTACACCTTC
TRBD2	TRBV7-2	TRBJ2-1	CASSWSGGPGNEQFF	TGTGCCAGCAGTTGGAGCGGGGGGCCGGGCAATGAGCAGTTCTTC
.	TRBV6-6	TRBJ2-2	CASTGLNTGELFF	TGTGCCAGCACCGGGCTTAACACCGGGGAGCTGTTTTTT